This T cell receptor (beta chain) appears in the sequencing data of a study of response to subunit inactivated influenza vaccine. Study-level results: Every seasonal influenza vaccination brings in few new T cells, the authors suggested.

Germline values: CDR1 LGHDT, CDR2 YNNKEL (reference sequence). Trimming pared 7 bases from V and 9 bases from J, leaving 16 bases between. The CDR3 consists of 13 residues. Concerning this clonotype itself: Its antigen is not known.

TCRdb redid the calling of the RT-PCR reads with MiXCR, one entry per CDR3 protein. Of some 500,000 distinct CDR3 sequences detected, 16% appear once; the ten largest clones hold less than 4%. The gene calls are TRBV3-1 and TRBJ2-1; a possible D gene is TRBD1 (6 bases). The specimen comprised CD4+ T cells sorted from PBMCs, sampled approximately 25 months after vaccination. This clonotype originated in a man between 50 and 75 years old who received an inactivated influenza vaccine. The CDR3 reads CASTIYRASEQFF. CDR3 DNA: TGTGCCAGCACCATCTACAGGGCAAGTGAGCAGTTCTTC.